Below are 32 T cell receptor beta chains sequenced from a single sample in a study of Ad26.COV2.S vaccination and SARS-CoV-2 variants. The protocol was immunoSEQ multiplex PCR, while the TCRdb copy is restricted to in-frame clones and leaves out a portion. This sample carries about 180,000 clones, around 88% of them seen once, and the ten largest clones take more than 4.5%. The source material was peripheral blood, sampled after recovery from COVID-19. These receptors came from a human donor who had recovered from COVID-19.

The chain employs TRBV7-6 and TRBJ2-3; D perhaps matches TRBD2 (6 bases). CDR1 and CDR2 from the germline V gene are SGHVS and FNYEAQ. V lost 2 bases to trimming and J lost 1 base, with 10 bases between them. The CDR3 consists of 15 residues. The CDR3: CASSLSGFRTDTQYF. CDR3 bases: TGTGCCAGCAGCTTAAGCGGGTTCCGCACAGATACGCAGTATTTT.

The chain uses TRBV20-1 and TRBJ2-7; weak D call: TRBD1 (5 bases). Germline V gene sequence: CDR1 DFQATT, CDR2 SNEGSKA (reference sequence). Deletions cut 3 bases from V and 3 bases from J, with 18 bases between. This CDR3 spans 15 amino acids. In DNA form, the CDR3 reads TGCAGTGCTAGTCCAGGGCCCCCCCAGGACTACGAGCAGTACTTC. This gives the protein CSASPGPPQDYEQYF.

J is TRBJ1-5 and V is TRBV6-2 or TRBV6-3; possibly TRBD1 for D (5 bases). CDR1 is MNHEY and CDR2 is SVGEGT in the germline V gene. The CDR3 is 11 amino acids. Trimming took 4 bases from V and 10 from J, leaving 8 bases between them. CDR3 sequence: CASSSGSPQHF. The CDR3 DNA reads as TGTGCCAGCAGTTCAGGGAGTCCCCAGCATTTT.

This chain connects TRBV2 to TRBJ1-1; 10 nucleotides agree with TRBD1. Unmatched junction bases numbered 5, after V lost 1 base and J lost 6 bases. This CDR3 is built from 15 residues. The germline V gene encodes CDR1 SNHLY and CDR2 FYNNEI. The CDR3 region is CASSEVLTGGSEAFF. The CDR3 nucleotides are TGTGCCAGCAGTGAAGTTTTGACAGGGGGCTCTGAAGCTTTCTTT.

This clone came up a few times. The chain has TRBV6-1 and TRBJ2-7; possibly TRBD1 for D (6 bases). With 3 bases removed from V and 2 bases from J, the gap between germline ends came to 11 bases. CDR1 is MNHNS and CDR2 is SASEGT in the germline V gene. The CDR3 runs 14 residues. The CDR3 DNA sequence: TGTGCCAGCAGTGACCCGACAGGTACCTACGAGCAGTACTTC. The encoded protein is CASSDPTGTYEQYF.

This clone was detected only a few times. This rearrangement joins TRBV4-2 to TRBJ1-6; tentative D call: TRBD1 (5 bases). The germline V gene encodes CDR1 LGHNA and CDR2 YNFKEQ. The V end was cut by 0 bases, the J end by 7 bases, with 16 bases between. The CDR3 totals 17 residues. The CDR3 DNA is TGTGCCAGCAGCCAAGATACTGGGGCCCTGTCCAATTCACCCCTCCACTTT. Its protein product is CASSQDTGALSNSPLHF.

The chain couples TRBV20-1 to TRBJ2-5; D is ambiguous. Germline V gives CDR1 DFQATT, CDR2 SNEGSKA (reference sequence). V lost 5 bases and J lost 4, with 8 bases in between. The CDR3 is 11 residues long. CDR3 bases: TGCAGTGCTGCAGTAAGAGAGACCCAGTACTTC. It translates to CSAAVRETQYF.

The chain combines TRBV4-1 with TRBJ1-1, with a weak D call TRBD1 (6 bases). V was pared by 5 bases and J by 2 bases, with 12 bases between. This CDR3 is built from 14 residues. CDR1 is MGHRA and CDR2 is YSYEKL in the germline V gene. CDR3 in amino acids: CASSVLQGNTEAFF. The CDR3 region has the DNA TGCGCCAGCAGCGTTTTACAGGGAAACACTGAAGCTTTCTTT.

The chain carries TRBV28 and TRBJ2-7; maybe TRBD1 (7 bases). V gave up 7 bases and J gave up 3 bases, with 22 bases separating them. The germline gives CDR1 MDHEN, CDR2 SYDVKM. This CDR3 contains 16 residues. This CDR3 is CASTFPGGRGVYEQYF. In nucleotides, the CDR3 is TGTGCCAGCACCTTTCCAGGGGGAAGGGGGGTCTACGAGCAGTACTTC.

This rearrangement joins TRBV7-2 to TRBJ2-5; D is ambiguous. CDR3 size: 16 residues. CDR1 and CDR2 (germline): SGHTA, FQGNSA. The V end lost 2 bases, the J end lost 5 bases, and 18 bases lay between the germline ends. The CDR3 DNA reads TGTGCCAGCAGCTTATCCTCGGGTCCCACAATCGAGACCCAGTACTTC. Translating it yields CASSLSSGPTIETQYF. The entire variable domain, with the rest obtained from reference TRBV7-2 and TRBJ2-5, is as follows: GAGVSQSPSNKVTEKGKDVELRCDPISGHTALYWYRQSLGQGLEFLIYFQGNSAPDKSGLPSDRFSAERTGGSVSTLTIQRTQQEDSAVYLCASSLSSGPTIETQYFGPGTRLLVL.

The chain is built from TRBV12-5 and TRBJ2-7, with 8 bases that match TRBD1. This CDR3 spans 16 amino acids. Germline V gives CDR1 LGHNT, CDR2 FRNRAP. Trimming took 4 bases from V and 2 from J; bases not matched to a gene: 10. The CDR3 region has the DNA TGTGCTAGTGGTTCGGCCGGCCACAGGGGGGCCTACGAGCAGTACTTC. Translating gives CASGSAGHRGAYEQYF.

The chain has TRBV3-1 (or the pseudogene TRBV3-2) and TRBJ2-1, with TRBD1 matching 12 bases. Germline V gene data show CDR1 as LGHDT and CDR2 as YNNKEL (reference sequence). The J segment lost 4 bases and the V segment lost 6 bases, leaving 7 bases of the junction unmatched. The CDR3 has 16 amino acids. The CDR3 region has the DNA TGTGCCAGCAGTCCCGGGACAGGGGGCGGTTACAATGAGCAGTTCTTC. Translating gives CASSPGTGGGYNEQFF.

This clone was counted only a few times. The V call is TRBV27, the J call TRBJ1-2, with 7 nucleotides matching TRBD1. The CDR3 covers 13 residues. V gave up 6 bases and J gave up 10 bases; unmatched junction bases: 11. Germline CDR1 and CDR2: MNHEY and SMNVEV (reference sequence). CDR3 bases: TGTGCCAGCAGCTTAGGGGGCATTAAGCCCTACACCTTC. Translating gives CASSLGGIKPYTF.

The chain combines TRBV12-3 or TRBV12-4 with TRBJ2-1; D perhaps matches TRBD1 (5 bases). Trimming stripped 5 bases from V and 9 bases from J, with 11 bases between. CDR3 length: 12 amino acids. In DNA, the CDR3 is TGTGCCAGCAGTGGGGCCCAGGCTGAGCAGTTCTTC. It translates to CASSGAQAEQFF.

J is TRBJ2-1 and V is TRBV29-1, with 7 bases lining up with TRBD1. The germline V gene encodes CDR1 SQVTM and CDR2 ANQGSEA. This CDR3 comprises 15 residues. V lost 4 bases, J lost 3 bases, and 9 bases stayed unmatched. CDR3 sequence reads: CSVGKGGEIYNEQFF. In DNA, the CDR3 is TGCAGCGTTGGGAAAGGGGGCGAAATCTACAATGAGCAGTTCTTC.

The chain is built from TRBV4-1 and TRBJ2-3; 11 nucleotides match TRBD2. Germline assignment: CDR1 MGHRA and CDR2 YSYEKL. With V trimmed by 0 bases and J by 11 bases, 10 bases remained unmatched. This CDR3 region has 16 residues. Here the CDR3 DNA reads TGCGCCAGCAGCCAAGAGAATAGCGGGAGGGCCAGCGGGCAGTATTTT. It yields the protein CASSQENSGRASGQYF.

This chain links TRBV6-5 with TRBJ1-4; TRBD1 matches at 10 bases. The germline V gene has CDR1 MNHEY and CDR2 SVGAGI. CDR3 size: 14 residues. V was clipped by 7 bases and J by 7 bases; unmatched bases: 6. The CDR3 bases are TGTGCCAGCATTCGGGACAGGGGAGTTGAAAAACTGTTTTTT. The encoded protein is CASIRDRGVEKLFF.

For the CDR3, the DNA is TGCAGTGCTAGTCCTCTACGGTACGAGCAGTTCTTC. The encoded protein is CSASPLRYEQFF. The chain links TRBV20-1 to TRBJ2-1; D unresolved. Germline V gives CDR1 DFQATT, CDR2 SNEGSKA (reference sequence). Trimming shortened V by 3 bases and J by 10 bases, and 13 bases separated the two germline ends. The CDR3 runs to 12 residues.

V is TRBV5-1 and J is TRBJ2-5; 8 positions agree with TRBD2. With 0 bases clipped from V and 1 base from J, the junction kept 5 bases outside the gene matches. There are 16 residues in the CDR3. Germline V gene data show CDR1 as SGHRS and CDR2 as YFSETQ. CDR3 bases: TGCGCCAGCAGCTTGGTCCCAGCGGGGGTCCAAGAGACCCAGTACTTC. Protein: CASSLVPAGVQETQYF.

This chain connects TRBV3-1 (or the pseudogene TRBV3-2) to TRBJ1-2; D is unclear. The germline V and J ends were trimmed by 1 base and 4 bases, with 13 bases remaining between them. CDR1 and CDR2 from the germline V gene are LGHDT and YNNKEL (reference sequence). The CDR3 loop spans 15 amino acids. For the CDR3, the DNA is TGTGCCAGCAGCCAAGTTACTCTCCGGACCTATGGCTACACCTTC. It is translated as CASSQVTLRTYGYTF.

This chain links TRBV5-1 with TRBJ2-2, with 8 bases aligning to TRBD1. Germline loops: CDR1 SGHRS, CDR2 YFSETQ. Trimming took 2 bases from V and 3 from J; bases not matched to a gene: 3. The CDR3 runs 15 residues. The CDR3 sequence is CASSLGQGHTGELFF. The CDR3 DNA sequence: TGCGCCAGCAGCTTAGGACAGGGCCACACCGGGGAGCTGTTTTTT.

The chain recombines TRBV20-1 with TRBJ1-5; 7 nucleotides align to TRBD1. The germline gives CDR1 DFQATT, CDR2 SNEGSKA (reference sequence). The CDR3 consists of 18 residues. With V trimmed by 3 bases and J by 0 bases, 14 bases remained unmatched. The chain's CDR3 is CSASARGQRISSNQPQHF. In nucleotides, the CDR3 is TGCAGTGCTAGTGCCAGGGGACAGAGGATCTCTAGCAATCAGCCCCAGCATTTT.

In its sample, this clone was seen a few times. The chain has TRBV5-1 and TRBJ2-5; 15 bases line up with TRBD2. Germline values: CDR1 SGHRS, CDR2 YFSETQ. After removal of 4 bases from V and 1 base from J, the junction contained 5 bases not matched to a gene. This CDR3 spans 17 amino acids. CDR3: CASSRGLAGGLQETQYF. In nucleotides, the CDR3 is TGCGCCAGCAGCCGAGGACTAGCGGGGGGGCTCCAAGAGACCCAGTACTTC.

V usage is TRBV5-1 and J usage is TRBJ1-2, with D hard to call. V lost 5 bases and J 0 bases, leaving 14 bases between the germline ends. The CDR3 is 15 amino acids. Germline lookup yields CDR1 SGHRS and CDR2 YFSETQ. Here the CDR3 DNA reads TGCGCCAGCAGACCGGGATCGCCGACTAACTATGGCTACACCTTC. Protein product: CASRPGSPTNYGYTF.

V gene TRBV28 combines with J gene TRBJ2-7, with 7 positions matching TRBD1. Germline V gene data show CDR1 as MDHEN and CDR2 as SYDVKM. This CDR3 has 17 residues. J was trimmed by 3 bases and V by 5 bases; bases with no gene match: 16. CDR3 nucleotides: TGTGCCAGCAGTATAGGGGGCTTCGGGTCCAGAATCTACGAGCAGTACTTC. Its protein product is CASSIGGFGSRIYEQYF.

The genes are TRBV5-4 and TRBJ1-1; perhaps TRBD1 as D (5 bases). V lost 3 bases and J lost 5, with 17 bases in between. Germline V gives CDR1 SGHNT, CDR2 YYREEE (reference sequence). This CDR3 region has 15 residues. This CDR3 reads CASSWAGRGETEAFF. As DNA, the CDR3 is TGTGCCAGCAGCTGGGCGGGGCGGGGGGAGACTGAAGCTTTCTTT.

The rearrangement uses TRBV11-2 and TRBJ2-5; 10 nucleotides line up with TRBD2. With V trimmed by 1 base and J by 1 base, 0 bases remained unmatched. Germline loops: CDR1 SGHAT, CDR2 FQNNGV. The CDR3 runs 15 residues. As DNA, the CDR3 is TGTGCCAGCAGCTTAGTAGCGGGGGGCCAAGAGACCCAGTACTTC. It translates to CASSLVAGGQETQYF. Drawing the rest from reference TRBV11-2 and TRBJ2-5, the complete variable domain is EAGVAQSPRYKIIEKRQSVAFWCNPISGHATLYWYQQILGQGPKLLIQFQNNGVVDDSQLPKDRFSAERLKGVDSTLKIQPAKLEDSAVYLCASSLVAGGQETQYFGPGTRLLVL.

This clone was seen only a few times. CDR3: CASSQVARRGEKLFF. In nucleotides, the CDR3 is TGTGCCAGCAGCCAAGTAGCCAGGAGGGGTGAAAAACTGTTTTTT. J is TRBJ1-4 and V is TRBV14; D might be TRBD1 (5 bases). CDR3 length equals 15 residues. Germline CDR1 is SGHDN and CDR2 is FVKESK. V gave up 1 base and J gave up 7 bases, with 13 bases separating them.

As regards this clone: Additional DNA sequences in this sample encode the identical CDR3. The CDR3 region has the DNA TGCGCCAGCAGCTTGCCCGGACTAGCGGGGGGCAATGAGCAGTTCTTC. This sequence encodes CASSLPGLAGGNEQFF. The rearrangement joins TRBV5-1 to TRBJ2-1; 14 bases fit TRBD2. CDR3 length equals 16 residues. Germline V lookup: CDR1 SGHRS, CDR2 YFSETQ. V shed 1 base and J 6 bases; nucleotides not matched to a gene: 3.

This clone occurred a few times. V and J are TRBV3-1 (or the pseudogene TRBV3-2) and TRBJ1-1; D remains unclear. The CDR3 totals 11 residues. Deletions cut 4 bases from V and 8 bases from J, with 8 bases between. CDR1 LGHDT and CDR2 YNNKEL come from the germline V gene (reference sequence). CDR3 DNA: TGTGCCAGCAGCCTTTCCCAAGAAGCTTTCTTT. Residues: CASSLSQEAFF.

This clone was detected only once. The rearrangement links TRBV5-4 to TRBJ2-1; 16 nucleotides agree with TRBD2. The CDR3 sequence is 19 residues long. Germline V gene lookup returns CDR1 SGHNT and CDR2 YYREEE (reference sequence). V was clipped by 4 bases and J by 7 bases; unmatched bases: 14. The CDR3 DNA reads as TGTGCCAGCAGCAGGCCGGGACTAGCGGGAGGGTCCCCTTGGAATGAGCAGTTCTTC. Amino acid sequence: CASSRPGLAGGSPWNEQFF.

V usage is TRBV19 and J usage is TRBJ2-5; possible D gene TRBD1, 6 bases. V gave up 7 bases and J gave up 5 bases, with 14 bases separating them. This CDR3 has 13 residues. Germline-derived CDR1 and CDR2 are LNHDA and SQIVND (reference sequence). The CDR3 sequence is CASNEQGSETQYF. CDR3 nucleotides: TGTGCCAGTAATGAACAGGGAAGCGAGACCCAGTACTTC. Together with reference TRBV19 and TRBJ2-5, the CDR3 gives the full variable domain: DGGITQSPKYLFRKEGQNVTLSCEQNLNHDAMYWYRQDPGQGLRLIYYSQIVNDFQKGDIAEGYSVSREKKESFPLTVTSAQKNPTAFYLCASNEQGSETQYFGPGTRLLVL.